A selection of T cell receptor beta chains follows, all from one sample in a study of vaccination effects on CD4 cells after COVID-19. Repertoires were generated with immunoSEQ multiplex PCR, while TCRdb's copy carries only in-frame clones and drops some. Of 15,000 to 20,000 clones in the sample, about 76% were seen once. Antigens of these TCRs are unknown. The specimen comprised CD4+ T cells from PBMCs cultured with HCoV-NL63 spike peptides, sampled after COVID-19 vaccination. The receptors derive from a human donor who received a COVID-19 vaccine. The CDR3 runs from the conserved cysteine through the conserved F or W. The order of the fields is V gene, clone size, D gene, J gene, CDR3 protein, CDR3 DNA. A D gene is named only where the DNA matches it firmly. Only some rows state a clone size, as once, few, many or a class for expanded clones.

TRBV7-2	.	.	TRBJ1-1	CASSLGEGGEAFF	TGTGCCAGCAGCCTCGGGGAGGGAGGGGAGGCTTTCTTT
TRBV4-1	.	.	TRBJ2-3	CASSPNRVLKDTQYF	TGCGCCAGCAGCCCGAACAGGGTATTGAAAGATACGCAGTATTTT
TRBV11-3	.	TRBD1	TRBJ2-7	CASSLETGQGTYEQYF	TGTGCCAGCAGCTTAGAAACCGGACAGGGGACTTACGAGCAGTACTTC
TRBV24-1	.	TRBD2	TRBJ2-5	CATSYSGRGRETQYF	TGTGCCACCAGTTATAGCGGGAGAGGTAGAGAGACCCAGTACTTC
TRBV27	.	.	TRBJ1-3	CASSWRGGSGNTIYF	TGTGCCAGCAGTTGGAGGGGAGGGTCTGGAAACACCATATATTTT
TRBV13	.	.	TRBJ1-2	CASSLAGPYGYTF	TGTGCCAGCAGCTTAGCAGGGCCCTATGGCTACACCTTC
TRBV7-9	.	.	TRBJ1-2	CASSLDTGRANYGYTF	TGTGCCAGCAGCTTAGATACAGGCCGAGCTAACTATGGCTACACCTTC
TRBV18	once	TRBD1	TRBJ1-4	CASSPTGQSNEKLFF	TGTGCCAGCTCACCTACGGGACAGTCTAATGAAAAACTGTTTTTT
TRBV12-3/TRBV12-4	.	.	TRBJ2-3	CASSLASTDTQYF	TGTGCCAGCAGTTTGGCCAGCACAGATACGCAGTATTTT
TRBV5-1	.	.	TRBJ2-5	CASSVLGGETQYF	TGCGCCAGCAGCGTCCTGGGTGGGGAGACCCAGTACTTC
TRBV7-2	few	.	TRBJ2-7	CASSLVLSEQYF	TGTGCCAGCAGCTTAGTCCTATCCGAGCAGTACTTC